A single sample gave rise to the 13 T cell receptor beta chains below, sequenced in a study of CD8 T cells in ankylosing spondylitis. TCRdb recomputed calls from the 5' RACE reads with MiXCR, one row per CDR3 protein. The sample has roughly 230,000 distinct CDR3 sequences; under 12% are singletons. The sequencing sample was made of blood, either unsorted or a sorted T cell fraction (not recorded which). These receptors were obtained from a male donor with ankylosing spondylitis or in good health (not recorded which).

In its sample, this clonotype was seen many times. The chain combines TRBV5-1 with TRBJ2-2, with 10 bases that match TRBD2. Germline assignment: CDR1 SGHRS and CDR2 YFSETQ. Trimming removed 1 base from V and 1 base from J; junction bases left unmatched: 1. The CDR3 runs to 16 residues. CDR3: CASSLLAGENTGELFF. The CDR3 DNA reads TGCGCCAGCAGCTTGCTAGCGGGGGAGAACACCGGGGAGCTGTTTTTT.

This clonotype was observed many times. The rearrangement uses TRBV12-3 or TRBV12-4 and TRBJ1-5; D remains unclear. The CDR3 has 14 amino acids. Deletions cut 7 bases from V and 0 bases from J, with 10 bases between. Written as DNA, the CDR3 is TGTGCCAGCAACCCGGGTCGTAGCAATCAGCCCCAGCATTTT. Protein product: CASNPGRSNQPQHF.

V is TRBV3-1 and J is TRBJ2-7; TRBD2 matches 7 bases. V lost 11 bases and J lost 6; bases outside the gene matches: 31. This CDR3 comprises 19 residues. Per germline, CDR1 LGHDT and CDR2 YNNKEL (reference sequence). The CDR3 is CAFCSQGRGLPLQGSEQYF. The CDR3 DNA sequence: TGTGCCTTCTGTTCCCAAGGGAGGGGACTACCCCTCCAGGGATCCGAGCAGTACTTC.

The chain combines TRBV25-1 with TRBJ2-3; 9 bases align to TRBD1. Germline V gene data show CDR1 as MGHDK and CDR2 as SYGVNS. V shed 2 bases, J shed 4 bases, and the junction held 4 bases outside the gene matches. There are 15 residues in the CDR3. The CDR3 reads CASSEGDRDPDTQYF. CDR3 nucleotide sequence: TGTGCCAGCAGTGAAGGGGACAGGGATCCAGATACGCAGTATTTT.

This clonotype has at least ten counts. The V gene is TRBV7-2, the J gene TRBJ1-2, with D unclear. Trimming removed 3 bases at V and 0 bases at J, with 5 bases between. CDR3 length: 13 amino acids. Germline V gene data show CDR1 as SGHTA and CDR2 as FQGNSA. The CDR3 here is CASSLGANYGYTF. CDR3 DNA: TGTGCCAGCAGCTTGGGAGCTAACTATGGCTACACCTTC.

There are a few counts of this clonotype. CDR3 in DNA: TGTGCCAGCAGCCAAGGAGGGGACGTGGAGACCCAGTACTTC. It codes for CASSQGGDVETQYF. This chain uses TRBV4-2 with TRBJ2-5; D may be TRBD1 or TRBD2 (5 bases each). V was pared by 1 base and J by 5 bases, with 11 bases between. This CDR3 contains 14 residues. Germline V gives CDR1 LGHNA, CDR2 YNFKEQ.

This clonotype has just a few counts. This chain joins TRBV29-1 and TRBJ2-7; D tentatively fits TRBD1 or TRBD2 (5 bases each). Trimming took off 0 bases at V and 4 bases at J, with 13 bases between the two ends. Germline V gene sequence: CDR1 SQVTM, CDR2 ANQGSEA. The CDR3 totals 14 residues. The CDR3 protein is CSVEDQGDRYEQYF. CDR3 in DNA: TGCAGCGTTGAAGATCAGGGAGATAGATACGAGCAGTACTTC.

This clonotype was seen ten or more times. This sequence joins TRBV12-3 or TRBV12-4 and TRBJ1-6; the match to TRBD1 covers 9 bases. The junction had 7 bases not matched to a gene; V was cut back by 4 bases and J by 9 bases. The CDR3 is 15 residues long. The DNA of the CDR3 is TGTGCCAGCAGTTCCGTACAGGGGGCTGGTTCACCCCTCCACTTT. Protein: CASSSVQGAGSPLHF.

This clonotype was recorded many times. The chain has TRBV20-1 and TRBJ1-4; TRBD1 is a possible D gene (6 bases). Germline V gives CDR1 DFQATT, CDR2 SNEGSKA (reference sequence). This CDR3 contains 13 residues. CDR3 nucleotide sequence: TGCCCACGAGGGGGGGGGCGCCGGGAAAAACTGTTTTTT. As protein: CPRGGGRREKLFF.

This clonotype was found many times. The V and J genes are TRBV5-1 and TRBJ2-1; D uncertain. V was cut by 0 bases and J by 0 bases, with 7 bases left in between. The germline CDR1 and CDR2 sequences are SGHRS and YFSETQ. This CDR3 is 15 amino acids long. CDR3 sequence reads: CASSLARSSYNEQFF. The CDR3 nucleotides read TGCGCCAGCAGCTTGGCTAGGAGCTCCTACAATGAGCAGTTCTTC.

Ten or more counts support this clonotype. V is TRBV9 and J is TRBJ2-7; possible D gene TRBD2, 5 bases. Germline-derived CDR1 and CDR2 are SGDLS and YYNGEE. Deletions cut 4 bases from V and 0 bases from J, with 14 bases between. The CDR3 loop spans 15 amino acids. CDR3 bases: TGTGCCAGCAGCCCTGGAATGGGGAGCTCCTACGAGCAGTACTTC. Translated, it gives CASSPGMGSSYEQYF. The full variable domain, rest sourced from reference TRBV9 and TRBJ2-7, is DSGVTQTPKHLITATGQRVTLRCSPRSGDLSVYWYQQSLDQGLQFLIQYYNGEERAKGNILERFSAQQFPDLHSELNLSSLELGDSALYFCASSPGMGSSYEQYFGPGTRLTVT.

This clonotype appeared many times. The V gene is TRBV4-2, the J gene TRBJ2-3, with a possible D match to TRBD2 (5 bases). This CDR3 comprises 16 residues. Germline lookup yields CDR1 LGHNA and CDR2 YNFKEQ. V dropped 4 bases and J dropped 4 bases, with 18 bases sitting between them. CDR3 residues: CASSPQRATWADTQYF. CDR3 DNA: TGTGCCAGCAGCCCACAGAGGGCTACGTGGGCAGATACGCAGTATTTT.

Details on this clonotype: This may come from a read error, since a much larger clone is one base off. The chain uses TRBV4-2 and TRBJ2-1; tentative D call: TRBD2 (7 bases). The CDR3 is made up of 17 amino acids. Trimming took off 2 bases at V and 5 bases at J, with 19 bases between the two ends. From germline, CDR1 is LGHNA and CDR2 YNFKEQ. The DNA of the CDR3 is TGTGCCAGCAGCCAAAGGGGACAATCGGGAGGCGACAATGAGCAGTTCTTC. It is translated as CASSQRGQSGGDNEQFF.